These T cell receptor beta chains were read from a single sample in a study of CD8 T cells in ankylosing spondylitis. Using its own MiXCR run on the 5' RACE reads, TCRdb lists one record per CDR3 protein. This table holds 250,000 to 400,000 distinct CDR3 sequences, 9.5% to 13% found once. Sequencing was carried out using blood, either unsorted or a sorted T cell fraction (not recorded which). These receptors originate from a female donor with ankylosing spondylitis or in good health (not recorded which). CDR3s include the opening cysteine and the closing phenylalanine or tryptophan. D genes are given only for firm matches. Rows may omit the clone size; those that give it use once, few, many or a size class.

J: TRBJ2-7
V: TRBV5-1
D: TRBD1
size: many
CDR3: CASSLSPGTAYEQYF
DNA: TGCGCCAGCAGCTTGAGCCCCGGGACAGCCTACGAGCAGTACTTC

J: TRBJ2-3
V: TRBV11-2
D: -
size: many
CDR3: CASSLGGHRASTDTQYF
DNA: TGTGCCAGCAGCTTAGGAGGCCATAGAGCTAGCACAGATACGCAGTATTTT

J: TRBJ2-3
V: TRBV5-6
D: TRBD2
size: few
CDR3: CASRKTLLAGGHDTQYF
DNA: TGTGCCAGCAGGAAAACATTACTAGCGGGGGGGCACGATACGCAGTATTTT

J: TRBJ1-1
V: TRBV3-1
D: -
size: -
CDR3: CASSPLGGANTEAFF
DNA: TGTGCCAGCAGCCCCTTGGGAGGGGCGAACACTGAAGCTTTCTTT

J: TRBJ2-1
V: TRBV20-1
D: -
size: -
CDR3: CSATPREDEQFF
DNA: TGCAGTGCTACTCCTAGGGAGGATGAGCAGTTCTTC

J: TRBJ1-3
V: TRBV5-5
D: -
size: few
CDR3: CASSPDNLGQQLYF
DNA: TGTGCCAGCAGCCCGGATAATTTAGGACAGCAGCTATATTTT

J: TRBJ2-3
V: TRBV7-2
D: -
size: many
CDR3: CASSFAGTGGDTQYF
DNA: TGTGCCAGCAGCTTTGCAGGGACCGGCGGAGATACGCAGTATTTT

J: TRBJ2-1
V: TRBV15
D: TRBD2
size: many
CDR3: CATSRETAGGINEQFF
DNA: TGTGCCACCAGCAGAGAGACCGCGGGGGGAATCAATGAGCAGTTCTTC

J: TRBJ2-1
V: TRBV4-1
D: -
size: many
CDR3: CASSQETGWGQFF
DNA: TGCGCCAGCAGCCAAGAAACAGGGTGGGGGCAGTTCTTC

J: TRBJ1-4
V: TRBV28
D: -
size: many
CDR3: CASSTGTVEKLFF
DNA: TGTGCCAGCAGTACCGGGACTGTTGAAAAACTGTTTTTT

J: TRBJ1-2
V: TRBV19
D: -
size: few
CDR3: CASSLPGTPYGYTF
DNA: TGTGCCAGTAGCCTCCCAGGGACGCCCTATGGCTACACCTTC

J: TRBJ2-3
V: TRBV29-1
D: -
size: many
CDR3: CSVDTTDTQYF
DNA: TGCAGCGTAGATACCACAGATACGCAGTATTTT

J: TRBJ2-1
V: TRBV7-2
D: -
size: many
CDR3: CASSRSSAEGAEQFF
DNA: TGTGCCAGCAGCCGATCCAGCGCGGAGGGGGCTGAGCAGTTCTTC

J: TRBJ2-1
V: TRBV7-9
D: TRBD2
size: -
CDR3: CASSPHGGSSYNEQFF
DNA: TGTGCCAGCAGCCCCCACGGGGGGAGCTCCTACAATGAGCAGTTCTTC

J: TRBJ1-1
V: TRBV18
D: -
size: few
CDR3: CASSEGPLNTEAFF
DNA: TGTGCCAGTTCGGAGGGACCCCTGAACACTGAAGCTTTCTTT

J: TRBJ1-2
V: TRBV5-5
D: -
size: -
CDR3: CASSLAGVGDYGYTF
DNA: TGTGCCAGCAGCTTGGCCGGGGTAGGAGACTATGGCTACACCTTC

J: TRBJ2-1
V: TRBV12-3/TRBV12-4
D: -
size: many
CDR3: CASSSRTASSYNEQFF
DNA: TGTGCCAGCAGTTCAAGGACAGCGAGCTCCTACAATGAGCAGTTCTTC

J: TRBJ2-1
V: TRBV20-1
D: -
size: many
CDR3: CSASSPEGRSDEQFF
DNA: TGCAGTGCTAGCTCCCCCGAGGGGAGATCAGATGAGCAGTTCTTC

J: TRBJ1-1
V: TRBV9
D: TRBD1
size: many
CDR3: CASSVNEAGGSGTEAFF
DNA: TGTGCCAGCAGCGTAAACGAGGCAGGGGGCTCGGGCACTGAAGCTTTCTTT

J: TRBJ1-5
V: TRBV20-1
D: -
size: many
CDR3: CSAGGSGRNQPQHF
DNA: TGCAGTGCTGGGGGAAGCGGGAGGAATCAGCCCCAGCATTTT

J: TRBJ2-5
V: TRBV5-1
D: -
size: many
CDR3: CASKPTGLGQETQYF
DNA: TGCGCCAGCAAACCCACAGGGTTAGGGCAAGAGACCCAGTACTTC

J: TRBJ2-5
V: TRBV5-1
D: -
size: -
CDR3: CASSAFGMGRQETQYF
DNA: TGCGCCAGCAGCGCGTTTGGTATGGGACGGCAAGAGACCCAGTACTTC

J: TRBJ2-1
V: TRBV14
D: TRBD1
size: many
CDR3: CASSQLDRGRHEQFF
DNA: TGTGCCAGCAGCCAACTGGACAGGGGTAGGCATGAGCAGTTCTTC

J: TRBJ2-7
V: TRBV12-3/TRBV12-4
D: -
size: many
CDR3: CASTADREQYF
DNA: TGTGCCAGCACCGCTGACCGCGAGCAGTACTTC

J: TRBJ2-5
V: TRBV5-1
D: -
size: many
CDR3: CASSSGQMETQYF
DNA: TGCGCCAGCAGTAGTGGACAGATGGAGACCCAGTACTTC

J: TRBJ2-7
V: TRBV6-5
D: -
size: many
CDR3: CASKARGSYEQYF
DNA: TGTGCCAGCAAGGCCAGAGGCTCCTACGAGCAGTACTTC

J: TRBJ2-5
V: TRBV20-1
D: -
size: many
CDR3: CSARDPRRTGETQYF
DNA: TGCAGTGCTAGAGATCCACGACGAACGGGAGAGACCCAGTACTTC

J: TRBJ1-1
V: TRBV20-1
D: -
size: many
CDR3: CSARSIMNTEAFF
DNA: TGCAGTGCTCGGTCAATTATGAACACTGAAGCTTTCTTT

J: TRBJ2-1
V: TRBV24-1
D: TRBD1
size: many
CDR3: CATSLTGGLRNEQFF
DNA: TGTGCCACCAGCTTGACAGGGGGCTTGAGGAATGAGCAGTTCTTC

J: TRBJ2-1
V: TRBV30
D: -
size: -
CDR3: CAWSVGAGKFF
DNA: TGTGCCTGGAGTGTAGGGGCAGGGAAGTTCTTC

J: TRBJ1-2
V: TRBV2
D: -
size: few
CDR3: CASERGASGYTF
DNA: TGTGCCAGCGAGCGGGGGGCTAGTGGCTACACCTTC

J: TRBJ2-4
V: TRBV5-1
D: -
size: many
CDR3: CASSLALVGSKNIQYF
DNA: TGCGCCAGCAGCTTGGCACTAGTCGGATCCAAAAACATTCAGTACTTC

J: TRBJ1-1
V: TRBV5-1
D: -
size: many
CDR3: CASSLQANTEAFF
DNA: TGTGCCAGCAGTTTGCAGGCGAACACTGAAGCTTTCTTT

J: TRBJ1-1
V: TRBV3-1
D: -
size: few
CDR3: CASSQDPYMNTEAFF
DNA: TGTGCCAGCAGCCAAGATCCCTATATGAACACTGAAGCTTTCTTT

J: TRBJ1-5
V: TRBV29-1
D: TRBD1
size: few
CDR3: CSVEAGDRPGQPQHF
DNA: TGCAGCGTTGAAGCCGGGGACAGGCCTGGCCAGCCCCAGCATTTT